The rows below give T cell receptor beta chains drawn from one sample of a study of read filtering for tumor transcriptome and immune sequencing. TCRdb ran MiXCR on the reads and lists one entry per CDR3 protein. The sample consists of some 46,000 distinct CDR3 sequences, 9.5% to 15% of them appearing once. Sequencing input: a population of CD138-negative cells sorted from bone marrow. All receptors derive from a donor at least 40 years old with multiple myeloma. The CDR3 runs from the conserved cysteine through the conserved F or W. The D gene is left open where the match is weak. Part of the rows lack a size; the others show once, few, many or a class for expanded clones.

V gene	J gene	D gene	clone size	CDR3 DNA	CDR3 protein
TRBV19	TRBJ2-3	-	many	TGTGCCAGTAGTATTCAGGCAACAGGGTCGGCAGATACGCAGTATTTT	CASSIQATGSADTQYF
TRBV4-2	TRBJ2-5	-	many	TGTGCCAGCAGCCAAGACTGGGACTCCCAAGAGACCCAGTACTTC	CASSQDWDSQETQYF
TRBV29-1	TRBJ2-1	-	many	TGCAGCGTTGGCAGGGACAATGAGCAGTTCTTC	CSVGRDNEQFF
TRBV11-1	TRBJ2-1	TRBD1	medium-sized	TGTGCCAGCAGCTCCTTCCGGGACAGGGTATACGAGCAGTTCTTC	CASSSFRDRVYEQFF
TRBV7-8	TRBJ2-3	-	many	TGTGCCAGCAGCTTAGAAGGGGCCGCAGATACGCAGTATTTT	CASSLEGAADTQYF
TRBV20-1	TRBJ2-2	TRBD2	many	TGCAGTGCTAGAGCTAGCGGGAAAGACACCGGGGAGCTGTTTTTT	CSARASGKDTGELFF
TRBV6-1	TRBJ1-4	-	many	TGTGCCAGCACCCTACAGACCGGGCCGAGTGTTTATGAAAAACTGTTTTTT	CASTLQTGPSVYEKLFF
TRBV30	TRBJ2-2	TRBD1	many	TGTGCCTGTAACCGGGACAGGGCCGCCGGCGCCGGGGAGCTGTTTTTT	CACNRDRAAGAGELFF
TRBV3-1	TRBJ2-7	-	many	TGTGCCAGCAGCCAAGACGGGGGAGGTTACGAGCAGTACTTC	CASSQDGGGYEQYF
TRBV20-1	TRBJ2-1	TRBD2	many	TGCAGTGCTCTTGGCGGGAGAATTGCGAATGAGCAGTTCTTC	CSALGGRIANEQFF
TRBV20-1	TRBJ1-4	-	many	TGCAGTGCGCGGGCCCTGGGTGGTCAGGAAAAACTGTTTTTT	CSARALGGQEKLFF
TRBV5-1	TRBJ2-5	TRBD1	many	TGCGCCAGCAGGAGGAGACAGGGGCAGGAGACCCAGTACTTC	CASRRRQGQETQYF
TRBV6-1	TRBJ2-1	TRBD2	many	TGTGCCAGCAGGAGCGGGAGCTCCTACAATGAGCAGTTCTTC	CASRSGSSYNEQFF
TRBV7-9	TRBJ2-2	-	many	TGTGCCAGCAGCTTAGCGCCCGGGTGGCGCCTCACCGGGGAGCTGTTTTTT	CASSLAPGWRLTGELFF
TRBV20-1	TRBJ2-7	-	many	TGCAGTGCTAGAAAAGAAACAGCTCCTACCTACGAGCAGTACTTC	CSARKETAPTYEQYF
TRBV6-2/TRBV6-3	TRBJ2-7	TRBD1	many	TGTGCCAGCAGTTACGGGACAGCTAGGAAAGTGCAGTACTTC	CASSYGTARKVQYF
TRBV20-1	TRBJ1-1	-	-	TGCAGTGCTTTAGGTGTTAAGAACGCTGAAGCTTTCTTT	CSALGVKNAEAFF
TRBV5-4	TRBJ2-7	-	many	TGTGCCAGCAGCATTACTGGTCGCGGCGAGCAGTACTTC	CASSITGRGEQYF